The rows below give T cell receptor beta chains drawn from one sample of a study of cytomegalovirus exposure and HLA in healthy donors. Profiling relied on immunoSEQ multiplex PCR, and the TCRdb table lists in-frame clones only, not all of them. Here the sample spans about 92,000 clones, over 70% being singletons. What was sequenced was PBMCs. Receptor source: a girl aged 2 to 10 in good health and CMV-seropositive. CDR3s include the opening cysteine and the closing phenylalanine or tryptophan. Fields, in order: J gene, V gene, D gene, clone size, CDR3 protein, CDR3 DNA. D genes are given only for firm matches. Clone size, where shown, is once, few, many, or a class for clones that have expanded.

TRBJ2-5 TRBV11-2 NA NA CASSPRLETQYF TGTGCCAGCAGCCCCCGACTTGAGACCCAGTACTTC
TRBJ1-1 TRBV6-1 NA few CASSERGAVGRAFF TGTGCCAGCAGTGAACGGGGGGCGGTGGGTAGAGCTTTCTTT
TRBJ2-7 TRBV6-1 NA NA CASSDSGQSSYEQYF TGTGCCAGCAGTGATTCCGGACAGTCCTCCTACGAGCAGTACTTC
TRBJ1-1 TRBV9 NA few CASSSRTENTEAFF TGTGCCAGCAGCTCCCGGACAGAGAACACTGAAGCTTTCTTT
TRBJ2-2 TRBV7-6 NA few CASSLVVKTTGELFF TGTGCCAGCAGCTTAGTTGTCAAGACAACCGGGGAGCTGTTTTTT
TRBJ2-7 TRBV27 NA NA CASSLQSGYEQYF TGTGCCAGCAGTTTACAAAGCGGGTACGAGCAGTACTTC
TRBJ1-4 TRBV19 NA NA CASSRLGATNEKLFF TGTGCCAGCAGTCGGTTAGGGGCAACTAATGAAAAACTGTTTTTT
TRBJ2-7 TRBV11-3 TRBD1 NA CASSPGPTGIYEQYF TGTGCCAGCAGCCCAGGCCCGACAGGGATCTACGAGCAGTACTTC
TRBJ1-1 TRBV28 NA NA CASSSRGGKNTEAFF TGTGCCAGCAGTTCCAGGGGCGGAAAGAACACTGAAGCTTTCTTT
TRBJ2-1 TRBV12-5 TRBD1 NA CASGPDRGWEQFF TGTGCTAGTGGTCCGGACAGGGGCTGGGAGCAGTTCTTC
TRBJ2-3 TRBV18 NA NA CASSPSGALTDTQYF TGTGCCAGCTCACCATCAGGGGCGCTGACAGATACGCAGTATTTT
TRBJ1-1 TRBV7-8 NA NA CASSAQGRIGRFAEAFF TGTGCCAGCAGCGCTCAGGGGCGGATTGGACGGTTCGCTGAAGCTTTCTTT
TRBJ1-5 TRBV6-1 NA NA CASRARGAQPQHF TGTGCCAGCAGAGCCCGGGGGGCCCAGCCCCAGCATTTT
TRBJ1-5 TRBV5-8 NA NA CASSLDRGGYSNQPQHF TGTGCCAGCAGCTTGGACCGGGGGGGCTATAGCAATCAGCCCCAGCATTTT
TRBJ2-4 TRBV28 TRBD1 NA CASSSSGTGSVGIQYF TGTGCCAGCAGTTCATCCGGGACAGGGAGTGTCGGCATTCAGTACTTC
TRBJ2-3 TRBV4-2 NA NA CASSPGDVTDTQYF TGTGCCAGCAGCCCGGGGGACGTAACAGATACGCAGTATTTT
TRBJ1-4 TRBV23-1 NA NA CATAGHEKLFF TGCGCCACGGCGGGGCATGAAAAACTGTTTTTT
TRBJ2-7 TRBV10-3 NA NA CAISESESGGYEQYF TGTGCCATCAGTGAGTCGGAGTCCGGGGGCTACGAGCAGTACTTC
TRBJ1-2 TRBV28 TRBD1 NA CASSQGANLYGYTF TGTGCCAGCAGTCAGGGGGCGAATCTCTATGGCTACACCTTC
TRBJ2-5 TRBV4-1 NA NA CASSQERETQYF TGCGCCAGCAGCCAAGAGAGGGAGACCCAGTACTTC
TRBJ2-7 TRBV7-7 TRBD1 NA CASSLNRDRGRVKSYEQYF TGTGCTAGCAGTCTAAACCGGGACAGGGGGCGAGTAAAGTCCTACGAGCAGTACTTC
TRBJ2-5 TRBV5-1 TRBD1 few CASSLQGAETQYF TGCGCCAGCAGCTTGCAGGGGGCAGAGACCCAGTACTTC
TRBJ2-7 TRBV28 NA NA CASSNPVWSDYEQYF TGTGCCAGCAGTAACCCGGTGTGGAGCGATTACGAGCAGTACTTC
TRBJ2-7 TRBV4-1 TRBD2 once CASSQDGLAGSYEQYF TGCGCCAGCAGCCAAGATGGGCTAGCGGGGAGCTACGAGCAGTACTTC
TRBJ1-5 TRBV15 NA few CATSRDGEGNQPQHF TGTGCCACCAGCAGAGATGGGGAGGGCAATCAGCCCCAGCATTTT
TRBJ1-4 TRBV4-2 NA few CASSQDQTEVKRKLFF TGTGCCAGCAGCCAAGATCAGACAGAGGTGAAGCGAAAACTGTTTTTT
TRBJ2-2 TRBV27 TRBD2 NA CASSRGGSNTGELFF TGTGCCAGCAGTAGGGGCGGGAGTAACACCGGGGAGCTGTTTTTT
TRBJ2-7 TRBV28 NA NA CASSLVAEGTTPRRQYF TGTGCCAGCAGTTTAGTAGCAGAGGGAACCACTCCGCGAAGACAGTACTTC
TRBJ2-1 TRBV6-1 NA NA CASSEFGDYSLYEQFF TGTGCCAGCAGTGAATTCGGAGACTACAGCCTTTATGAGCAGTTCTTC
TRBJ2-7 TRBV10-3 TRBD1 once CAISVQGAFAYEQYF TGTGCCATCAGCGTACAGGGGGCGTTCGCCTACGAGCAGTACTTC
TRBJ2-3 TRBV29-1 TRBD2 NA CSALAGGADTQYF TGCAGCGCCTTAGCGGGAGGGGCAGATACGCAGTATTTT
TRBJ2-5 TRBV6-5 TRBD1 few CASSYGTGLETQYF TGTGCCAGCAGTTACGGGACAGGGTTAGAGACCCAGTACTTC
TRBJ2-7 TRBV29-1 NA NA CSVEDRRSASYEQYF TGCAGCGTTGAAGATCGGCGGTCCGCGTCCTACGAGCAGTACTTC
TRBJ1-1 TRBV10-3 TRBD1 few CAIGTANTEAFF TGTGCCATCGGGACAGCGAACACTGAAGCTTTCTTT
TRBJ1-3 TRBV14 NA NA CASSPGSGNTIYF TGTGCCAGCAGCCCAGGTTCTGGAAACACCATATATTTT
TRBJ2-5 TRBV10-3 NA NA CAISDQKETQYF TGTGCCATCAGTGACCAGAAAGAGACCCAGTACTTC
TRBJ2-3 TRBV6-5 TRBD1 NA CASSNQGAGDTQYF TGTGCCAGCAGTAATCAGGGGGCCGGGGATACGCAGTATTTT
TRBJ2-5 TRBV25-1 TRBD1 NA CASSPRTGGQETQYF TGTGCCAGCAGTCCACGGACAGGGGGCCAAGAGACCCAGTACTTC
TRBJ2-7 TRBV6-6 NA NA CASSLPVREQYF TGTGCCAGCAGTCTGCCCGTGAGGGAGCAGTACTTC
TRBJ1-1 TRBV10-3 TRBD1 NA CAISESRQGATEAFF TGTGCCATCAGTGAGTCTCGACAGGGGGCCACTGAAGCTTTCTTT
TRBJ1-1 TRBV5-4 TRBD1 NA CASSLPGTANTEAFF TGTGCCAGCAGCCTACCGGGGACAGCCAACACTGAAGCTTTCTTT
TRBJ2-1 TRBV4-2 NA NA CASSSQGGVSYNEQFF TGTGCCAGCAGCTCCCAAGGCGGAGTTAGCTACAATGAGCAGTTCTTC
TRBJ1-1 TRBV27 NA NA CASSRRRENTEAFF TGTGCCAGCAGCCGCAGACGGGAGAACACTGAAGCTTTCTTT
TRBJ1-1 TRBV6-5 NA NA CASSYSSGGEEAFF TGTGCCAGCAGTTACTCGAGCGGGGGCGAAGAAGCTTTCTTT
TRBJ2-1 TRBV5-1 NA NA CASSLANFNEQFF TGCGCCAGCAGCTTGGCCAACTTTAATGAGCAGTTCTTC
TRBJ2-1 TRBV7-2 TRBD2 NA CASSLVAGAGSYNEQFF TGTGCCAGCAGCTTAGTAGCGGGAGCCGGTTCCTACAATGAGCAGTTCTTC
TRBJ2-7 TRBV28 NA NA CASSSQYEQYF TGTGCCAGCAGTTCCCAGTACGAGCAGTACTTC
TRBJ2-5 TRBV9 NA few CASSATNSPLKYQETQYF TGTGCCAGCAGCGCCACCAACTCTCCTCTTAAGTACCAAGAGACCCAGTACTTC
TRBJ2-5 TRBV7-2 TRBD1 few CASSLRRGRQETQYF TGTGCCAGCAGCTTGCGCAGGGGGCGACAAGAGACCCAGTACTTC
TRBJ1-5 TRBV29-1 NA NA CSVRTASNQPQHF TGCAGCGTGCGGACAGCTAGCAATCAGCCCCAGCATTTT
TRBJ1-4 TRBV5-6 NA NA CASSLGHSYNEKLFF TGTGCCAGCAGCTTGGGTCACAGCTACAATGAAAAACTGTTTTTT
TRBJ1-5 TRBV19 NA NA CASSIVSRKEPQHF TGTGCCAGTAGTATAGTGTCGCGGAAGGAGCCCCAGCATTTT
TRBJ2-7 TRBV7-8 TRBD1 NA CASSLYYAPGPNSGGSSYEQYF TGTGCCAGCAGCCTCTACTATGCACCGGGCCCAAACTCAGGGGGAAGCTCCTACGAGCAGTACTTC
TRBJ2-5 TRBV5-4 NA NA CASQTPGQETQYF TGTGCCAGTCAGACACCTGGCCAAGAGACCCAGTACTTC
TRBJ2-2 TRBV19 TRBD2 NA CASNIWTSGSPGELFF TGTGCCAGTAACATATGGACTAGCGGGAGTCCCGGGGAGCTGTTTTTT